This TCR beta chain stems from a study of long-term antiretroviral therapy in people with HIV. Study background: Some samples came about a decade before the 2015 immediate-ART recommendation, and these were the earliest.

At the survey level, the v3.0 immunoSEQ assay was run. Sequencing had a target that covered about 40,000-55,000 T-cell genomes per sample. This table comes from immunoSEQ multiplex PCR, and its TCRdb copy is limited to in-frame clones, with some not included. The sample consists of some 47,000 clones, 90% to 95% of them appearing once. Study findings and constraints: Clonal expansions arising prior to ART prevailed in the repertoire at every time point.

The V gene lost 3 bases and the J gene lost 7 bases, with 15 bases spanning the gap. CDR3 length: 15 amino acids. Germline lookup yields CDR1 MGHDK and CDR2 SYGVNS. The sample holds one count of this clone. The antigen remains unidentified. The TCR sequence derives from a woman between 50 and 59 years old with HIV. The sequences come from unsorted PBMCs, collected 3.7 years after starting antiretroviral therapy. The rearrangement links TRBV25-1 to TRBJ1-4, with D possibly being TRBD1 (6 bases). The DNA of the CDR3 is TGTGCCAGCAGTGACTGGACAGCCTCCAGTGAAAAACTGTTTTTT. Protein product: CASSDWTASSEKLFF.